What follows are 24 T cell receptor beta chains derived from one specimen sequenced in a study of PD-1 blockade in classical Hodgkin lymphoma. Relapse was seen in all patients after autologous stem cell transplantation, and brentuximab vedotin exposure was variable. Libraries were prepared by immunoSEQ multiplex PCR; TCRdb keeps only in-frame clonotypes and omits some of them. The sample has about 22,000 clones, approximately 80% seen once. The sequencing used peripheral blood mononuclear cells (PBMCs), collected before the second cycle of nivolumab. The receptors shown here come from a human donor with classical Hodgkin lymphoma.

The chain uses TRBV27 and TRBJ2-6; D is perhaps TRBD2 (7 bases). Germline lookup yields CDR1 MNHEY and CDR2 SMNVEV (reference sequence). V lost 1 base and J 1 base, leaving 14 bases between the germline ends. The CDR3 runs 18 residues. The chain's CDR3 is CASSLLQGRVSGANVLTF. CDR3 DNA sequence: TGTGCCAGCAGTTTATTGCAGGGGAGGGTTTCTGGGGCCAACGTCCTGACTTTC.

The chain carries TRBV7-6 and TRBJ2-7; TRBD2 agrees at 9 bases. Losses at the gene ends were 0 bases for V and 6 bases for J; bases not matched to a gene: 15. Germline CDR1 and CDR2: SGHVS and FNYEAQ. This CDR3 contains 18 residues. DNA of the CDR3: TGTGCCAGCAGCTTAGCGGGGGGTAGGCGGGAGGGCCGCGGCGAGCAGTACTTC. It codes for CASSLAGGRREGRGEQYF.

This chain connects TRBV4-2 to TRBJ2-1; 9 bases map to TRBD2. After removal of 0 bases from V and 6 bases from J, the junction contained 12 bases not matched to a gene. The germline V gene encodes CDR1 LGHNA and CDR2 YNFKEQ. This CDR3 is 18 amino acids long. The CDR3 DNA is TGTGCCAGCAGCCAAGAGTCCGCTAGCGGGAAGGTCGGCAATGAGCAGTTCTTC. Amino acid sequence: CASSQESASGKVGNEQFF.

The CDR3 spells CAHCWRENEKLFF. CDR3 in DNA: TGCGCCCACTGCTGGCGGGAAAATGAAAAACTGTTTTTT. V and J are TRBV5-1 and TRBJ1-4, with D unresolved. The length of the CDR3 is 13 residues. V dropped 10 bases and J dropped 5 bases, with 15 bases sitting between them. Germline V gene lookup returns CDR1 SGHRS and CDR2 YFSETQ.

The rearrangement links TRBV5-1 to TRBJ2-1; 12 bases are a match to TRBD2. CDR3 length: 20 residues. The germline CDR1 and CDR2 sequences are SGHRS and YFSETQ. V lost 4 bases, J lost 1 base, and 15 bases stayed unmatched. The CDR3 nucleotides are TGCGCCAGCAGCGGATTGACTAGCGGGAGTATTTTAGGGTCCTACAATGAGCAGTTCTTC. This sequence encodes CASSGLTSGSILGSYNEQFF.

The rearrangement joins TRBV7-9 to TRBJ2-7; D gene ambiguous. Germline V gene sequence: CDR1 SEHNR, CDR2 FQNEAQ (reference sequence). This CDR3 contains 11 residues. V was trimmed by 5 bases and J by 4 bases, leaving 6 bases between them. The CDR3 coding sequence is TGTGCCAGCAGCCCCCAGTACGAGCAGTACTTC. This gives the protein CASSPQYEQYF.

Here the CDR3 DNA reads TGTGCCAGCAGTTACTCTCTAACCACAGGGAGTAAGGCCCAGTACTTC. This encodes CASSYSLTTGSKAQYF. The chain uses TRBV6-5 and TRBJ2-5, with D maybe TRBD1 (6 bases). V was clipped by 0 bases and J by 9 bases, with 20 bases between them. Germline CDR1 is MNHEY and CDR2 is SVGAGI. The CDR3 sequence is 16 residues long.

V is TRBV12-5 and J is TRBJ2-5; 7 positions agree with TRBD1. CDR1 is LGHNT and CDR2 is FRNRAP in the germline V gene. With V trimmed by 0 bases and J by 5 bases, 9 bases remained unmatched. The CDR3 is 16 residues long. The DNA of the CDR3 is TGTGCTAGTGGTTTGGTACGAACGGACAGGACGGAGACCCAGTACTTC. As protein: CASGLVRTDRTETQYF.

The rearrangement joins TRBV4-1 to TRBJ2-5; D not resolved. The CDR3 sequence is 13 residues long. Trimming shortened V by 2 bases and J by 1 base, and 5 bases separated the two germline ends. Germline CDR1 reads MGHRA; CDR2 reads YSYEKL. This chain's CDR3 is CASSQTAQETQYF. The CDR3 DNA reads TGCGCCAGCAGCCAAACAGCCCAAGAGACCCAGTACTTC.

This rearrangement joins TRBV5-4 to TRBJ2-2, with 14 nucleotides matching TRBD2. V shed 4 bases, J shed 4 bases, and the junction held 6 bases outside the gene matches. Germline values: CDR1 SGHNT, CDR2 YYREEE (reference sequence). The CDR3 length is 17 residues. The CDR3 here is CASSKSTSGRGTGELFF. For the CDR3, the DNA is TGTGCCAGCAGCAAATCGACTAGCGGGAGGGGCACCGGGGAGCTGTTTTTT.

This clone was detected only a few times. V gene TRBV7-9 combines with J gene TRBJ1-1; D possibly corresponds to TRBD1 (5 bases). This CDR3 is built from 13 residues. The V end lost 1 base, the J end lost 9 bases, and 12 bases lay between the germline ends. Germline V lookup: CDR1 SEHNR, CDR2 FQNEAQ (reference sequence). The CDR3 spells CASSLGGSAQAFF. In DNA form, the CDR3 reads TGTGCCAGCAGCTTAGGGGGGTCAGCACAAGCTTTCTTT.

The chain employs TRBV28 and TRBJ2-7, with 8 bases fitting TRBD2. CDR3 size: 14 residues. CDR1 MDHEN and CDR2 SYDVKM come from the germline V gene. Germline trimming cut 3 bases from V and 2 bases from J; bases unmatched to any gene: 3. Written as DNA, the CDR3 is TGTGCCAGCAGTTTTAGCGGGACCACCTACGAGCAGTACTTC. It encodes CASSFSGTTYEQYF.

This clone was counted only a few times. The chain couples TRBV2 to TRBJ2-3; TRBD1 or TRBD2 may be the D gene (5 bases each). The CDR3 has 12 amino acids. Germline loops: CDR1 SNHLY, CDR2 FYNNEI. Trimming removed 6 bases from V and 5 bases from J, with 9 bases in between. For the CDR3, the DNA is TGTGCCAGCAGCAGGGAGAAAGATACGCAGTATTTT. This encodes CASSREKDTQYF.

The genes are TRBV7-2 and TRBJ1-2; possible D gene TRBD1, 5 bases. Germline CDR1 is SGHTA and CDR2 is FQGNSA. V was trimmed by 5 bases and J by 0 bases, leaving 16 bases between them. CDR3 size: 16 residues. CDR3 protein: CASSNPTGGSNYGYTF. DNA for the CDR3: TGTGCCAGCAGCAATCCGACGGGGGGATCTAACTATGGCTACACCTTC.

The chain couples TRBV25-1 to TRBJ2-3, with 7 bases fitting TRBD1. J gave up 2 bases and V 5 bases, and 4 bases lay outside the gene matches. CDR1 MGHDK and CDR2 SYGVNS come from the germline V gene. The CDR3 totals 14 residues. CDR3 in amino acids: CASSPGQNTDTQYF. The DNA for the CDR3 is TGTGCCAGCAGTCCGGGACAGAACACAGATACGCAGTATTTT.

The genes are TRBV2 and TRBJ2-6; D remains ambiguous. The CDR3 runs 14 residues. V was cut by 2 bases and J by 3 bases, with 5 bases left in between. The germline gives CDR1 SNHLY, CDR2 FYNNEI. In nucleotides, the CDR3 is TGTGCCAGCAGTGAACGGGTTGGGGCCAACGTCCTGACTTTC. This sequence encodes CASSERVGANVLTF. The full variable domain, completed using reference TRBV2 and TRBJ2-6, is EPEVTQTPSHQVTQMGQEVILRCVPISNHLYFYWYRQILGQKVEFLVSFYNNEISEKSEIFDDQFSVERPDGSNFTLKIRSTKLEDSAMYFCASSERVGANVLTFGAGSRLTVL.

The CDR3 loop reads CASSPSPSPTDTQYF. CDR3 bases: TGCGCCAGCAGCCCCTCCCCCAGCCCGACAGATACGCAGTATTTT. The V gene is TRBV4-1, the J gene TRBJ2-3, with unresolved D. The V and J ends lost 4 bases and 3 bases respectively, with 14 bases between them. This CDR3 spans 15 amino acids. The V gene's germline CDR1 is MGHRA and CDR2 YSYEKL.

The CDR3, as DNA: TGTGCCAGCAGCCCGACTAGCGGCTACGAGCAGTACTTC. Its translation: CASSPTSGYEQYF. This sequence joins TRBV5-6 and TRBJ2-7; TRBD2 aligns across 9 bases. The V segment lost 4 bases and the J segment 3 bases; nucleotides outside the gene matches: 2. In germline, CDR1 is SGHDT, CDR2 YYEEEE. The CDR3 totals 13 residues. The full variable domain, completed using reference TRBV5-6 and TRBJ2-7, is DAGVTQSPTHLIKTRGQQVTLRCSPKSGHDTVSWYQQALGQGPQFIFQYYEEEERQRGNFPDRFSGHQFPNYSSELNVNALLLGDSALYLCASSPTSGYEQYFGPGTRLTVT.

The chain uses TRBV10-3 and TRBJ1-5; tentative D call: TRBD1 (5 bases). The germline V gene has CDR1 ENHRY and CDR2 SYGVKD. Trimming stripped 0 bases from V and 6 bases from J, with 12 bases between. This CDR3 is 15 amino acids long. CDR3 residues: CAISESVRDGQPQHF. The CDR3 DNA is TGTGCCATCAGTGAGTCAGTGAGGGACGGTCAGCCCCAGCATTTT.

The V call is TRBV28, the J call TRBJ2-3, with unresolved D. Trimming stripped 4 bases from V and 8 bases from J, with 10 bases between. Germline CDR1 and CDR2: MDHEN and SYDVKM. The CDR3 has 12 amino acids. The DNA of the CDR3 is TGTGCCAGCAGTTCTTCTATGCTTACGCAGTATTTT. This sequence encodes CASSSSMLTQYF.

V and J are TRBV13 and TRBJ2-5; D unclear. Between the trimmed V and J ends, which lost 2 bases and 5 bases, there was a span of 15 bases. Germline CDR1 and CDR2: PRHDT and FYEKMQ (reference sequence). The CDR3 runs 15 residues. The DNA for the CDR3 is TGTGCCAGCAGCTTAACAAGATCAGTGGGGGAGACCCAGTACTTC. It specifies CASSLTRSVGETQYF.

This chain connects TRBV11-2 to TRBJ2-1; D is possibly TRBD2 (5 bases). The CDR3 covers 14 residues. Germline V lookup: CDR1 SGHAT, CDR2 FQNNGV. V lost 0 bases, J lost 8 bases, and 11 bases lay in between. In DNA form, the CDR3 reads TGTGCCAGCAGCTTAGATCGGCTAGCCTATGAGCAGTTCTTC. Protein product: CASSLDRLAYEQFF.

The chain recombines TRBV10-1 with TRBJ2-4; 11 positions match TRBD1. The CDR3 has 14 residues. The germline V gene encodes CDR1 WNHNN and CDR2 SYGVQD (reference sequence). J gave up 7 bases and V 5 bases, and 4 bases lay outside the gene matches. The CDR3 sequence: CASSPGTGGNIQYF. The DNA for the CDR3 is TGCGCCAGCAGTCCCGGGACAGGGGGTAACATTCAGTACTTC.

The chain is built from TRBV5-1 and TRBJ2-7; D assignment may be TRBD1 or TRBD2 (5 bases each). Trimming pared 5 bases from V and 13 bases from J, leaving 28 bases between. Germline CDR1 reads SGHRS; CDR2 reads YFSETQ. The CDR3 sequence is 15 residues long. The CDR3 protein is CASSPESLGTVGPYF. CDR3 bases: TGCGCCAGCAGTCCCGAGTCCTTAGGGACGGTGGGTCCCTACTTC.